The clone carrying this T cell receptor beta chain showed up just once. The data are from a study of T cell changes during pregnancy in multiple sclerosis. The assay was immunoSEQ multiplex PCR, and TCRdb's table has in-frame clones only and misses some. The sample contains roughly 80,000 clones, roughly 94% of which appear only once. This TCR derives from a female donor with multiple sclerosis, enrolled in a pregnancy study. Specimen: peripheral blood, collected before pregnancy.

CDR3 coding DNA: TGTGCCAGCAGTTACCTGGCAGACTATGGCTACACCTTC. Translated, it gives CASSYLADYGYTF. The J gene is TRBJ1-2, the V gene TRBV6-5; D gene ambiguous. Germline V gene data show CDR1 as MNHEY and CDR2 as SVGAGI. This CDR3 comprises 13 residues. V lost 2 bases and J 3 bases, leaving 7 bases between the germline ends.